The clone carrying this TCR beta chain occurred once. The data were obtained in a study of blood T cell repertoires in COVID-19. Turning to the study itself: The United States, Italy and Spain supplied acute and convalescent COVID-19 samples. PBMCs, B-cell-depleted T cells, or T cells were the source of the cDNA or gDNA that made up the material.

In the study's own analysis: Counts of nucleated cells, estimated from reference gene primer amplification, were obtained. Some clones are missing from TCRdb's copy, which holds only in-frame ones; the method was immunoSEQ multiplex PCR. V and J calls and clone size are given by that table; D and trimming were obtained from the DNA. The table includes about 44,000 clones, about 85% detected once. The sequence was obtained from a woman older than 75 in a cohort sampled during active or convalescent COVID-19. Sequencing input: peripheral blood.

The CDR3 here is CASSQDAIQPQHF. Written as DNA, the CDR3 is TGTGCCAGCAGCCAAGATGCGATTCAGCCCCAGCATTTT. V usage is TRBV3-1 (or the pseudogene TRBV3-2) and J usage is TRBJ1-5; D unresolved. Germline V gives CDR1 LGHDT, CDR2 YNNKEL (reference sequence). V was cut by 0 bases and J by 6 bases, with 6 bases left in between. CDR3 size: 13 residues.